Shown below are 29 T cell receptor beta chains from a single sample sequenced in a study of cytomegalovirus exposure and HLA in healthy donors (dated by TCRdb to about 2017). Receptor libraries were prepared by the immunoSEQ multiplex PCR assay. Not all clones reach the TCRdb copy of this immuneACCESS table, which keeps in-frame sequences only. Checked studies attribute under half of the gap to unresolved V genes and leave the rest unexplained. The sample table records around 400,000 clones; around 86% of these occur just once. The ten largest clonotypes hold roughly 0.83% of the sample. Sequencing was performed on PBMCs. The receptors were gathered from a woman aged 18-29 years in good health and CMV-seronegative.

The chain carries TRBV28 and TRBJ1-1, with TRBD1 as a possible D gene (5 bases). This CDR3 has 15 amino acids. CDR1 and CDR2 from the germline V gene are MDHEN and SYDVKM. V lost 5 bases, J lost 8 bases, and 21 bases lay in between. CDR3 in amino acids: CASSPNPGGPGEAFF. CDR3 DNA: TGTGCCAGCAGTCCTAATCCCGGGGGTCCAGGAGAAGCTTTCTTT.

The chain links TRBV5-1 to TRBJ2-1; TRBD2 matches 14 bases. Trimming removed 4 bases from V and 9 bases from J; junction bases left unmatched: 9. The germline V gene encodes CDR1 SGHRS and CDR2 YFSETQ. The CDR3 spans 16 residues. The CDR3 loop is CASSRTSGGSSGEQFF. DNA for the CDR3: TGCGCCAGCAGCCGGACTAGCGGGGGGAGCTCGGGTGAGCAGTTCTTC.

In DNA, the CDR3 is TGTGCCAGCAGCTCGCCGACTAGCCCGACGCAGTATTTT. It is translated as CASSSPTSPTQYF. The chain employs TRBV7-9 and TRBJ2-3, with TRBD2 matching over 7 bases. The junction had 7 bases not matched to a gene; V was cut back by 4 bases and J by 9 bases. The CDR3 length is 13 residues. Germline V lookup: CDR1 SEHNR, CDR2 FQNEAQ (reference sequence).

The chain recombines TRBV4-1 with TRBJ1-1; 7 bases align to TRBD1. The ends lost 4 bases at V and 1 base at J; junction bases unmatched: 3. The CDR3 sequence is 14 residues long. Germline V gene data show CDR1 as MGHRA and CDR2 as YSYEKL. The CDR3 bases are TGCGCCAGCAGCCCCGGGACAGCGAACACTGAAGCTTTCTTT. It encodes CASSPGTANTEAFF.

The chain has TRBV2 and TRBJ2-3, with 12 bases identical to TRBD2. V shed 5 bases and J 2 bases; nucleotides not matched to a gene: 5. The CDR3 totals 16 residues. Per the germline V gene, CDR1 is SNHLY and CDR2 is FYNNEI. The chain's CDR3 is CASSIWTSGATDTQYF. CDR3 bases: TGTGCCAGCAGTATTTGGACTAGCGGGGCCACAGATACGCAGTATTTT.

A single count supports this clone. The rearrangement joins TRBV15 to TRBJ1-1, with D perhaps matching TRBD1 (5 bases). The V gene's germline CDR1 is LNHNV and CDR2 YYDKDF (reference sequence). The V end was cut by 0 bases, the J end by 10 bases, with 15 bases between. CDR3 length equals 14 residues. CDR3 DNA: TGTGCCACCAGCAGAGATGGCAGGGACGGGGGAGCTTTCTTT. Amino acid sequence: CATSRDGRDGGAFF.

The J gene is TRBJ2-1, the V gene TRBV7-9; D not resolved. Looked up from germline, CDR1 is SEHNR and CDR2 is FQNEAQ (reference sequence). CDR3 length equals 11 residues. V shed 5 bases and J shed 5 bases, with 4 bases lying between them. The DNA for the CDR3 is TGTGCCAGCAGCCTTAACAATGAGCAGTTCTTC. Translating it yields CASSLNNEQFF.

V is TRBV4-1 and J is TRBJ2-3, with D possibly TRBD2 on 6 matching bases. This CDR3 has 15 amino acids. Germline-derived CDR1 and CDR2 are MGHRA and YSYEKL. Trimming left V 5 bases short and J 5 bases short, with 17 bases between. CDR3 coding DNA: TGCGCCAGCAGCTACCTCCCCGGGGGAGAAGATACGCAGTATTTT. Translating gives CASSYLPGGEDTQYF.

The chain uses TRBV6-1 and TRBJ2-7; tentatively, D is TRBD1 (6 bases). The CDR3 is 14 amino acids. Between the trimmed V and J ends, which lost 11 bases and 0 bases, there was a span of 17 bases. Germline assignment: CDR1 MNHNS and CDR2 SASEGT. CDR3 amino acids: CASKGGRSSYEQYF. The CDR3 DNA follows: TGTGCCTCAAAAGGGGGAAGGAGCTCCTACGAGCAGTACTTC.

The V and J genes are TRBV11-3 and TRBJ2-3; a weak D match, TRBD2 (6 bases). Between the trimmed V and J ends, which lost 5 bases and 2 bases, there was a span of 11 bases. CDR1 is SGHNT and CDR2 is YENEEA in the germline V gene. This CDR3 contains 14 residues. The CDR3 nucleotides are TGTGCCAGCAGCCGAACGGGGGACACAGATACGCAGTATTTT. It yields the protein CASSRTGDTDTQYF.

The V gene is TRBV19, the J gene TRBJ2-3, with TRBD2 as a possible D gene (6 bases). From germline, CDR1 is LNHDA and CDR2 SQIVND (reference sequence). Deletions cut 2 bases from V and 0 bases from J, with 12 bases between. This CDR3 is 16 amino acids long. CDR3 sequence reads: CASSIRGEASTDTQYF. Written as DNA, the CDR3 is TGTGCCAGTAGTATACGAGGGGAGGCTAGCACAGATACGCAGTATTTT.

V usage is TRBV12-2 and J usage is TRBJ2-7; TRBD1 is the table's D call and was not checked against the DNA. TRBV12-2 is an annotated pseudogene. There are 14 residues in the CDR3. The DNA for the CDR3 is TGTGCAAGTCGCTTTTACAGGGGGCCCTACGAGCAGTACTTC. Amino acid sequence: CASRFYRGPYEQYF.

This clone has only a few counts. The chain couples TRBV6-5 to TRBJ1-2; no firm D call. Per germline, CDR1 MNHEY and CDR2 SVGAGI. Trimming pared 7 bases from V and 4 bases from J, leaving 10 bases between. The CDR3 totals 12 residues. The DNA for the CDR3 is TGTGCCAGCATGCACGGTAGCTATGGCTACACCTTC. Its translation is CASMHGSYGYTF.

The V and J genes are TRBV4-1 and TRBJ2-5; D perhaps matches TRBD2 (5 bases). In germline, CDR1 is MGHRA, CDR2 YSYEKL. V was pared by 4 bases and J by 1 base, with 10 bases between. There are 14 residues in the CDR3. In DNA, the CDR3 is TGCGCCAGCAGCCTCGGGGTGCTCCAAGAGACCCAGTACTTC. Its protein is CASSLGVLQETQYF.

In its sample, this clone was seen a few times. The chain uses TRBV23-1 and TRBJ2-1; maybe TRBD1 (6 bases). TRBV23-1 is sorted into the ORF group, with uncertain function. This CDR3 comprises 12 residues. V lost 4 bases and J lost 8, with 9 bases in between. In DNA, the CDR3 is TGCGCCAGCAGTCGAAAGGGGGATGAGCAGTTCTTC. Encoded protein: CASSRKGDEQFF.

The V call is TRBV15, the J call TRBJ2-2; D is ambiguous. Trimming shortened V by 5 bases and J by 5 bases, and 9 bases separated the two germline ends. Germline values: CDR1 LNHNV, CDR2 YYDKDF (reference sequence). This CDR3 is built from 13 residues. CDR3 region: CATSPDRTGELFF. Here the CDR3 DNA reads TGTGCCACCAGCCCCGATAGAACCGGGGAGCTGTTTTTT.

This chain uses TRBV18 with TRBJ2-5, with D perhaps TRBD2 (5 bases). The ends were cut back, 3 bases at V and 3 bases at J, with 8 bases in the middle. Per germline, CDR1 KGHSH and CDR2 LQKENI. CDR3 size: 13 residues. This CDR3 reads CASSPRAEETQYF. CDR3 bases: TGTGCCAGCTCACCGAGGGCAGAAGAGACCCAGTACTTC.

This clone has a single count. The chain carries TRBV5-1 and TRBJ2-2; maybe TRBD2 (6 bases). Trimming removed 4 bases from V and 4 bases from J, with 11 bases in between. This CDR3 spans 14 amino acids. The germline CDR1 and CDR2 sequences are SGHRS and YFSETQ. This CDR3 reads CASSPGGPTGELFF. The DNA of the CDR3 is TGCGCCAGCAGCCCCGGGGGACCCACCGGGGAGCTGTTTTTT.

The DNA for the CDR3 is TGCGCCAGCAGCTTGGATCGGGGAACCTCCTACGAGCAGTACTTC. It specifies CASSLDRGTSYEQYF. The V gene is TRBV5-1, the J gene TRBJ2-7, with D tentatively TRBD2 (5 bases). V was cut by 0 bases and J by 0 bases, with 10 bases left in between. The CDR3 spans 15 residues. Germline-derived CDR1 and CDR2 are SGHRS and YFSETQ.

The chain recombines TRBV19 with TRBJ1-1, with 9 bases matching TRBD1. The J segment lost 4 bases and the V segment lost 1 base, leaving 7 bases of the junction unmatched. CDR1 is LNHDA and CDR2 is SQIVND in the germline V gene (reference sequence). This CDR3 region has 16 residues. CDR3 nucleotide sequence: TGTGCCAGTAGTATAGGGGGGACAGGGACGAGCACTGAAGCTTTCTTT. Its protein product is CASSIGGTGTSTEAFF.

The sample holds one count of this clone. V and J are TRBV29-1 and TRBJ2-2; D perhaps matches TRBD2 (7 bases). Germline CDR1 and CDR2: SQVTM and ANQGSEA. This CDR3 has 16 amino acids. V lost 5 bases to trimming and J lost 4 bases, with 20 bases between them. In DNA, the CDR3 is TGCAGCGTTAGGCGTCGTGGGGGGGCCCCCACCGGGGAGCTGTTTTTT. This encodes CSVRRRGGAPTGELFF.

The rearrangement uses TRBV9 and TRBJ2-1; unclear D gene. Germline CDR1 reads SGDLS; CDR2 reads YYNGEE. Trimming cost V 0 bases and J 6 bases, with 10 bases left between them. The CDR3 has 14 residues. The CDR3 loop reads CASSVGQSSNEQFF. The DNA of the CDR3 is TGTGCCAGCAGCGTAGGGCAGTCTTCCAATGAGCAGTTCTTC.

The chain's CDR3 is CASSLFTVAGALETQYF. DNA for the CDR3: TGTGCCAGCAGCTTATTTACTGTAGCGGGAGCCCTAGAGACCCAGTACTTC. J is TRBJ2-5 and V is TRBV7-8, with 9 bases lining up with TRBD2. The CDR3 is made up of 17 amino acids. V gave up 2 bases and J gave up 4 bases; unmatched junction bases: 11. Germline-derived CDR1 and CDR2 are SGHVS and FQNEAQ. Complete variable domain (other parts from reference TRBV7-8 and TRBJ2-5): GAGVSQSPRYKVAKRGQDVALRCDPISGHVSLFWYQQALGQGPEFLTYFQNEAQLDKSGLPSDRFFAERPEGSVSTLKIQRTQQEDSAVYLCASSLFTVAGALETQYFGPGTRLLVL.

The rearrangement links TRBV6-6 to TRBJ1-4, with D hard to call. Germline V gives CDR1 MNHNY, CDR2 SVGAGI (reference sequence). The V end lost 5 bases, the J end lost 2 bases, and 15 bases lay between the germline ends. This CDR3 has 16 amino acids. CDR3 loop: CASSSFRSATNEKLFF. As DNA, the CDR3 is TGTGCCAGCAGTAGCTTTAGGAGTGCGACTAATGAAAAACTGTTTTTT.

The chain is built from TRBV5-4 and TRBJ2-3; TRBD2 aligns across 8 bases. Germline CDR1 is SGHNT and CDR2 is YYREEE (reference sequence). V shed 7 bases, J shed 6 bases, and the junction held 16 bases outside the gene matches. The CDR3 is 16 residues long. Written as DNA, the CDR3 is TGTGCCAGCTACCCCGGGGCGGCGGGAGGTCTGGATACGCAGTATTTT. As protein: CASYPGAAGGLDTQYF. Full variable domain (remainder filled in from reference TRBV5-4 and TRBJ2-3): ETGVTQSPTHLIKTRGQQVTLRCSSQSGHNTVSWYQQALGQGPQFIFQYYREEENGRGNFPPRFSGLQFPNYSSELNVNALELDDSALYLCASYPGAAGGLDTQYFGPGTRLTVL.

The chain has TRBV18 and TRBJ1-1, with D maybe TRBD1 (5 bases). Germline CDR1 KGHSH, CDR2 LQKENI. This CDR3 has 13 amino acids. Between the trimmed V and J ends, which lost 5 bases and 1 base, there was a span of 8 bases. The CDR3 reads CASSADRNTEAFF. The CDR3 DNA follows: TGTGCCAGCTCAGCTGACAGGAACACTGAAGCTTTCTTT.

The genes are TRBV25-1 and TRBJ2-1; 11 nucleotides agree with TRBD2. The germline V gene encodes CDR1 MGHDK and CDR2 SYGVNS. The CDR3 is 17 amino acids. V shed 5 bases and J 4 bases; nucleotides not matched to a gene: 10. The CDR3 bases are TGTGCCAGCAGTCAGACTAGCGGGACCCGCTGGTACAATGAGCAGTTCTTC. Amino acids: CASSQTSGTRWYNEQFF.

V usage is TRBV5-1 and J usage is TRBJ2-1, with D possibly TRBD1 on 6 matching bases. Germline V gives CDR1 SGHRS, CDR2 YFSETQ. The CDR3 runs 13 residues. V was shortened by 0 bases and J by 6 bases, with 7 bases between the two germline ends. CDR3 sequence: CASSLGGPNEQFF. CDR3 in DNA: TGCGCCAGCAGCTTGGGGGGGCCCAATGAGCAGTTCTTC.

This rearrangement joins TRBV19 to TRBJ1-6; D ambiguous. Germline values: CDR1 LNHDA, CDR2 SQIVND (reference sequence). There are 14 residues in the CDR3. V shed 0 bases and J shed 7 bases, with 7 bases lying between them. The CDR3 sequence is CASSIDSRNSPLHF. In DNA, the CDR3 is TGTGCCAGTAGTATAGACTCGAGGAATTCACCCCTCCACTTT.